The sequence of this T cell receptor (beta chain) was determined in a study of cytomegalovirus exposure and HLA in healthy donors. In the study overall: Both the roughly 120 validation repertoires and the roughly 620 first-cohort repertoires used the same platform, as reported by a later analysis.

Regarding the study as a whole: Over 150 TCR beta chains were listed as cytomegalovirus-associated. Within the approximately 120 validation repertoires, first-cohort TCR clusters tended to co-occur, according to a later analysis. In vitro confirmation showed a few CMV-associated chains to be CMV antigen specific.

Notes on this clone: Its matching antigen is unknown.

Produced via immunoSEQ multiplex PCR; TCRdb's table is partial and in-frame only. The sample records about 120,000 clones, around 96% being singletons. This CDR3 spans 16 amino acids. The ends were cut back, 3 bases at V and 0 bases at J, with 14 bases in the middle. The germline CDR1 and CDR2 sequences are LGHNA and YSLEER. The V call is TRBV4-3, the J call TRBJ1-1, with unresolved D. Sequencing was carried out using PBMCs. This receptor was identified in a man younger than 35 in good health and CMV-seronegative. The CDR3: CASSHGRGQMNTEAFF. Here the CDR3 DNA reads TGCGCCAGCAGCCATGGGCGGGGTCAAATGAACACTGAAGCTTTCTTT.